One TCR beta chain is described in this entry. As yet, its antigen is unknown. Treatment given: roughly 11-day PBMC culture with coronavirus spike peptide pools or control peptides (ViraFEST assay). This entry comes from a study of vaccination and CD4 T cells after COVID-19. Study summary: Convalescent patients, SARS-CoV-2 positive by nasal swab PCR, comprised several mild cases and one severe case. Median draw time for post-COVID samples was under 120 days post-diagnosis (range 35 to 161). Collection of post-vaccine samples followed dose two by a median 72 days, spanning a range of 14 to 241.

Cultured CD4+ T-cell DNA underwent Oncomine TCR Beta short-read sequencing. TCRdb redid the calling of the PCR reads with MiXCR, one entry per CDR3 protein. In the table there are 9,500 to 15,000 distinct CDR3 sequences, under 35% of which are singletons. Material: CD4+ T cells from blood, cultured in vitro, obtained after SARS-CoV-2 vaccination. The sequence was collected from a human donor who had recovered from COVID-19.

The CDR3 loop is CASSLGLAGGTGELFF. CDR3 sequence (DNA): TGTGCCAGCAGCTTGGGACTAGCGGGAGGGACCGGGGAGCTGTTTTTT. The chain recombines TRBV6-1 with TRBJ2-2; TRBD2 agrees at 16 bases. J gave up 5 bases and V 6 bases, and 3 bases lay outside the gene matches. The CDR3 loop spans 16 amino acids. Germline V CDR1 and CDR2: MNHNS, SASEGT.